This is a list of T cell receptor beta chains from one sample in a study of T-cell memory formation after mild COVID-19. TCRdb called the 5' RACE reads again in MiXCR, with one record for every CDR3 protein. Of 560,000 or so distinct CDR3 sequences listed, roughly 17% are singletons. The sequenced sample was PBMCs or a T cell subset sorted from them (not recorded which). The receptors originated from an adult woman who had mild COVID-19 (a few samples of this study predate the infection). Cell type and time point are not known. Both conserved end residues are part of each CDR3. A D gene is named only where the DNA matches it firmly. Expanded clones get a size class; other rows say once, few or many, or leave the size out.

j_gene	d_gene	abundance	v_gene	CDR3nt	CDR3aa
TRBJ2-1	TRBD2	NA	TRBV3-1	TGTGCCAGCAGCCAACTTCTAGCGGGGGGGTGGAATGAGCAGTTCTTC	CASSQLLAGGWNEQFF
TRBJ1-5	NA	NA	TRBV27	TGTGCCAGCAGTCATATTGGTCAGCCCCAGCATTTT	CASSHIGQPQHF
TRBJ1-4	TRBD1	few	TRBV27	TGTGCCAGCGGCAGGGGGCTTACTAATGAAAAACTGTTTTTT	CASGRGLTNEKLFF
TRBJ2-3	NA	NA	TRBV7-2	TGTGCCAGCAGTAGACTCAGGTTTGGAGATACGCAGTATTTT	CASSRLRFGDTQYF
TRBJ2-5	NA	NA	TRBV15	TGTGCCACCAGTAAACAAGAGACCCAGTACTTC	CATSKQETQYF
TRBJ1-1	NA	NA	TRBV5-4	TGTGCCAGCAGCTGGCCCGGGGCCACTGAAGCTTTCTTT	CASSWPGATEAFF
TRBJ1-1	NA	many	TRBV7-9	TGTGCCAGCAGCCCCCATACCTCAGACTTCGGGCTCACTGAAGCTTTCTTT	CASSPHTSDFGLTEAFF
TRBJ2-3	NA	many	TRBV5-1	TGCGCCAGCAGCTCGATCAGTATATCAGATACGCAGTATTTT	CASSSISISDTQYF
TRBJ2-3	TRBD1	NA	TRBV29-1	TGCAGCGTTACAACTACAGGGGTGGGCACAGATACGCAGTATTTT	CSVTTTGVGTDTQYF
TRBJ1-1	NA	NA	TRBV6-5	TGTGCCAGCAGAAAAGGAGGGTCCACTGAAGCTTTCTTT	CASRKGGSTEAFF
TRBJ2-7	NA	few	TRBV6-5	TGTGCCAGCAGTTATTTTGGAGGAGTCGTAAGCGAGCAGTACTTC	CASSYFGGVVSEQYF
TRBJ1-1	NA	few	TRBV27	TGTGCCAGCAGTTTATCTGGGTTAACCCAAGCTTTCTTT	CASSLSGLTQAFF
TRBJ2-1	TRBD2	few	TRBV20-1	TGCAGTGCCCGTACGGGGGGAACCTACAATGAGCAGTTCTTC	CSARTGGTYNEQFF
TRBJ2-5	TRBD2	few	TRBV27	TGTGCCAGCAGTCCCGGACTAGCGGGTGGAAAAGAGACCCAGTACTTC	CASSPGLAGGKETQYF
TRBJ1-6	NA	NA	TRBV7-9	TGTGCCAGCAGCTTTTCACTCGGGGAATCACCCCTCCACTTT	CASSFSLGESPLHF
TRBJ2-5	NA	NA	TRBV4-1	TGCGCCAGCAGCCAAGATAAAGCGGAAGAGACCCAGTACTTC	CASSQDKAEETQYF
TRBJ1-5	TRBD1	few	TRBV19	TGTGCCAGTAGTATAAGCAGGGGGCTCCAGCATTTT	CASSISRGLQHF
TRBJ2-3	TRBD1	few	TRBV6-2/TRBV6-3	TGTGCCAGCAGTACGCCCCGACAGGGCACCGTGACAGATACGCAGTATTTT	CASSTPRQGTVTDTQYF
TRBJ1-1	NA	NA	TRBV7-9	TGTGCCAGCAGCTTACGGGAGTTCACTGAAGCTTTCTTT	CASSLREFTEAFF
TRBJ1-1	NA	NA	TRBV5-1	TGCGCCAGCAGCCTGGGAACTCGCGACACTGAAGCTTTCTTT	CASSLGTRDTEAFF
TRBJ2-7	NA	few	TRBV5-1	TGCGCCAGCAGTTCCGGGACAAACTCCTACGAGCAGTACTTC	CASSSGTNSYEQYF
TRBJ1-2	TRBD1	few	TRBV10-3	TGTGCCATCAGTGAGTCGTCGACAGGGGCCTTGGGCTACACCTTC	CAISESSTGALGYTF
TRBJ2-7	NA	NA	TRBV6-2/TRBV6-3	TGTGCCAGCAGTTACCCCACAGGGGCAGGAGCGGGAGTTACCCGGTACGAGCAGTACTTC	CASSYPTGAGAGVTRYEQYF
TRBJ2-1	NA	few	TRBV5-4	TGTGCCAGCAGCCACCGGGAGTTTATCTACAATGAGCAGTTCTTC	CASSHREFIYNEQFF
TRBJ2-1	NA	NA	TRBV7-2	TGTGCCAGCAGCTTAGGTCTATCCCCCAATGAGCAGTTCTTC	CASSLGLSPNEQFF
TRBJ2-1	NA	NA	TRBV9	TGTGCCAGCAGCCCACCAAGGGGCTCCTACAATGAGCAGTTCTTC	CASSPPRGSYNEQFF
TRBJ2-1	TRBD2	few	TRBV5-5	TGTGCCAGCAGCCCCGCTAGCGGGACCTACAATGAGCAGTTCTTC	CASSPASGTYNEQFF
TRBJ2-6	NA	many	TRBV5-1	TGTGCCAGCAGCTTACAGGGTTCTGGGGCCAACGTCCTGACTTTC	CASSLQGSGANVLTF
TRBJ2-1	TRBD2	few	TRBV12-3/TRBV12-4	TGTGCCAGCAGTTTAGTTCCGGGGGGAAATGAGCAGTTCTTC	CASSLVPGGNEQFF
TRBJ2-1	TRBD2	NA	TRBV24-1	TGTGCCACCAGTGATGCGGGGGACTACAATGAGCAGTTCTTC	CATSDAGDYNEQFF
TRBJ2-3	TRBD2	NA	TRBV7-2	TGTGCCAGCAGCCTAACTAGCGGGAAGGGAGATACGCAGTATTTT	CASSLTSGKGDTQYF
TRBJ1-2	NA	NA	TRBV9	TGTGCCAGCAGCGGAGGACGGCCGGGCTACACCTTC	CASSGGRPGYTF
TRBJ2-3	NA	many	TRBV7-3	TGTGCCAGCAGCCCACGCCGCGGCCCCACAGATACGCAGTATTTT	CASSPRRGPTDTQYF
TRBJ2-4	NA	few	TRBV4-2	TGTGCCAGCAGCCAAGTTGTGGGAGGGAAGGGGGTAGCCAAAAACATTCAGTACTTC	CASSQVVGGKGVAKNIQYF
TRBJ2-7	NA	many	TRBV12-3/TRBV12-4	TGTGCCAGCAGTTTTGCGGGGCGGAGTTCCTACGAGCAGTACTTC	CASSFAGRSSYEQYF
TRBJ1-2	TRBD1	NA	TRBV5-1	TGCGCCAGCAGCGTGACAGGGGTTAGCTATGGCTACACCTTC	CASSVTGVSYGYTF
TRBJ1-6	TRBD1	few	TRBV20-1	TGCAGTGCTAGAGATACCGGGACAGGGGGCGCTTCCGTCAATTCACCCCTCCACTTT	CSARDTGTGGASVNSPLHF
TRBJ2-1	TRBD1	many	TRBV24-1	TGTGCCACCAGTGATTCGACAGGGGGTGGTTGGAATGAGCAGTTCTTC	CATSDSTGGGWNEQFF
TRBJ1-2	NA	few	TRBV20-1	TGCAGTGCTAGAGATAACGGGGTCCGGGCCCAAAACCCCCAAGGCTACACCTTC	CSARDNGVRAQNPQGYTF
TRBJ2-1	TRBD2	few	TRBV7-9	TGTGCCAGCAGCTTAGTTACAGCGGGGTTAAATGAGCAGTTCTTC	CASSLVTAGLNEQFF
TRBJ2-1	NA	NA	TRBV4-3	TGCGCCAGCAGCCAAGATCTGGGGAGCTCCTACAATGAGCAGTTCTTC	CASSQDLGSSYNEQFF
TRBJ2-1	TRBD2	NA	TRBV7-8	TGTGCCAGCAGCTCGTCTAGCGGGGGGGTCATATACAATGAGCAGTTCTTC	CASSSSSGGVIYNEQFF
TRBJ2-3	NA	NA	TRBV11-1	TGTGCCAGCAGTCTAGGGGGATTGGGGCTTGCTACAAATACGCAGTATTTT	CASSLGGLGLATNTQYF
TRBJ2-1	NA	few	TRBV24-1	TGTGCCACCAGTGACACCCTCTCCTACAATGAGCAGTTCTTC	CATSDTLSYNEQFF
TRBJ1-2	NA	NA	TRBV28	TGTGCCAGCAGCGACCGCGGCTACACCTTC	CASSDRGYTF
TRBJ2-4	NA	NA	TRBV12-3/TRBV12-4	TGTGCCAGCAGTCTTGAACGCGAGTGGGGCCGAAACATTCAGTACTTC	CASSLEREWGRNIQYF
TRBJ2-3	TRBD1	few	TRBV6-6	TGTGCCAGCACCAAAGGGACAGGGGGGACGGGACCCACCAATACGCAGTATTTT	CASTKGTGGTGPTNTQYF
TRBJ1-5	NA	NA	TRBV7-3	TGTGCCAGCAGTCCCATCCCTGCCGGACATCTACCCCGGGCGGATCAGCCCCAGCATTTT	CASSPIPAGHLPRADQPQHF
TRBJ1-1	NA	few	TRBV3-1	TGTGCCAGCAGCCGGGTAGATATGAACACTGAAGCTTTCTTT	CASSRVDMNTEAFF
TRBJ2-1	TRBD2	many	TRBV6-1	TGTGCCAGCAGCTCCTTAGCGGGGGGGTTGAATGAGCAGTTCTTC	CASSSLAGGLNEQFF
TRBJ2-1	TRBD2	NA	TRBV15	TGTGCCACCAGCAGAGTTGAGAGACTAGCGGGCTACAATGAGCAGTTCTTC	CATSRVERLAGYNEQFF
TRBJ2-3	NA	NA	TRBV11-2	TGTGCCAGCAGAATGGGATCTAGCACAGATACGCAGTATTTT	CASRMGSSTDTQYF